This is a list of T cell receptor beta chains from one sample in a study of T cells in Graves' hyperthyroidism and ophthalmopathy. TCRdb ran MiXCR on the multiplex PCR reads and lists one entry per CDR3 protein. This repertoire shows over 200,000 distinct CDR3 sequences, roughly 15% found once; its top ten account for about an eighth. Sequences were obtained from blood. These receptors were taken from a woman in her 40s with Graves' hyperthyroidism that later progressed to Graves' ophthalmopathy. CDR3s include the opening cysteine and the closing phenylalanine or tryptophan. A D gene is named only where the DNA matches it firmly. Rows give clone size only sometimes, using once, few, many, or a class for an expanded clone.

d_call,v_call,j_call,clone_size,cdr3_aa,cdr3_nt
NA,TRBV5-1,TRBJ2-1,many,CASSLARLGGYNEQFF,TGCGCCAGCAGCTTGGCGCGTCTGGGGGGCTACAATGAGCAGTTCTTC
NA,TRBV3-1,TRBJ2-1,many,CASTTWGYNEQFF,TGTGCCAGCACTACCTGGGGATACAATGAGCAGTTCTTC
NA,TRBV20-1,TRBJ2-3,NA,CSARFADTQYF,TGCAGTGCTAGATTTGCTGATACGCAGTATTTT
TRBD1,TRBV5-5,TRBJ2-7,NA,CASSFDRVVTYEQYF,TGTGCCAGCAGCTTCGACAGGGTAGTAACCTACGAGCAGTACTTC
NA,TRBV7-6,TRBJ2-1,many,CASSLAEAYNEQFF,TGTGCCAGCAGCTTAGCGGAAGCCTACAATGAGCAGTTCTTC
NA,TRBV28,TRBJ2-2,many,CASRKNGELFF,TGTGCCAGCAGGAAAAACGGGGAGCTGTTTTTT
NA,TRBV19,TRBJ2-4,NA,CASKGVKNIQYF,TGTGCCAGTAAAGGAGTCAAAAACATTCAGTACTTC
NA,TRBV5-6,TRBJ2-4,many,CASSAGEGRPRNIQYF,TGTGCCAGCAGCGCAGGGGAGGGGCGGCCAAGGAACATTCAGTACTTC
NA,TRBV5-6,TRBJ1-3,many,CASSLSPGSGNTIYF,TGTGCCAGCAGCTTGAGTCCGGGGTCTGGAAACACCATATATTTT
NA,TRBV19,TRBJ2-3,NA,CASKGQSTDTQYF,TGTGCCAGTAAAGGACAGAGCACAGATACGCAGTATTTT
TRBD2,TRBV2,TRBJ2-2,once,CASSERETISGELFF,TGTGCCAGCAGTGAGCGGGAGACAATCAGCGGGGAGCTGTTTTTT
NA,TRBV7-9,TRBJ2-1,few,CASRYRTLRNEQFF,TGTGCCAGCAGATACCGGACACTACGAAATGAGCAGTTCTTC
NA,TRBV3-1,TRBJ2-7,many,CASSQRGRSYEQYF,TGTGCCAGCAGCCAACGGGGGCGCTCCTACGAGCAGTACTTC
TRBD2,TRBV20-1,TRBJ2-4,many,CSARDRNKTSGIYKNIQYF,TGCAGTGCTAGAGATCGTAATAAGACTAGCGGGATCTACAAAAACATTCAGTACTTC
NA,TRBV12-3/TRBV12-4,TRBJ2-5,many,CASSFWGGLTPEETQYF,TGTGCCAGCAGTTTTTGGGGCGGCCTCACGCCCGAAGAGACCCAGTACTTC
TRBD2,TRBV5-1,TRBJ2-1,many,CASSRSGTSSYNEQFF,TGCGCCAGCAGTCGTAGCGGGACTAGCTCCTACAATGAGCAGTTCTTC
NA,TRBV6-1,TRBJ1-2,NA,CASSTSSGPRGYGYTF,TGTGCCAGCAGTACCAGCTCCGGGCCCCGTGGCTATGGCTACACCTTC
NA,TRBV28,TRBJ1-5,many,CASSLGPDSNQPQHF,TGTGCCAGCAGTTTAGGGCCAGATAGCAATCAGCCCCAGCATTTT
TRBD2,TRBV30,TRBJ2-5,NA,CASRLAAETQYF,TGTGCCTCCAGACTAGCAGCGGAGACCCAGTACTTC
NA,TRBV20-1,TRBJ2-4,few,CSARGGGGLAKNIQYF,TGCAGTGCTAGAGGAGGAGGCGGATTAGCCAAAAACATTCAGTACTTC